A single sample gave rise to the 24 T cell receptor beta chains below, sequenced in a study of graft-versus-host responses after intestinal transplantation. The assay was immunoSEQ multiplex PCR, and TCRdb's table has in-frame clones only and misses some. The sample shows fewer than 50,000 clones, about 91% of them seen only once. Material: PBMCs, obtained 524 days after transplant. These receptors came from a human patient who received an intestinal transplant, so some T cells may come from the graft donor.

The chain has TRBV6-1 and TRBJ2-7; a weak D match, TRBD1 (6 bases). With 5 bases removed from V and 6 bases from J, the gap between germline ends came to 17 bases. CDR1 is MNHNS, CDR2 SASEGT, per germline. This CDR3 region has 14 residues. This CDR3 is CASSPTGTRSEQYF. The CDR3 DNA follows: TGTGCCAGCAGTCCTACAGGGACCCGCTCCGAGCAGTACTTC.

CDR3 residues: CAWSVEGNEQYF. The CDR3 region has the DNA TGTGCCTGGAGTGTCGAAGGGAACGAGCAGTACTTC. The V gene is TRBV30, the J gene TRBJ2-7; D uncertain. Trimming stripped 0 bases from V and 5 bases from J, with 8 bases between. The CDR3 has 12 amino acids. Germline assignment: CDR1 GTSNPN and CDR2 SVGIG (reference sequence).

This rearrangement joins TRBV4-1 to TRBJ1-3; D is undetermined. Trimming took 0 bases from V and 0 from J, leaving 6 bases between them. There are 15 residues in the CDR3. CDR1 is MGHRA, CDR2 YSYEKL, per germline. The CDR3 reads CASSQDLSSGNTIYF. Here the CDR3 DNA reads TGCGCCAGCAGCCAAGATCTTAGCTCTGGAAACACCATATATTTT.

The chain is built from TRBV6-1 and TRBJ1-4; tentatively, D is TRBD1 (5 bases). Trimming shortened V by 3 bases and J by 8 bases, and 19 bases separated the two germline ends. CDR3 length equals 16 residues. Germline CDR1 MNHNS, CDR2 SASEGT. CDR3 DNA: TGTGCCAGCAGTGAGTGGGGTGGGGCAGTAGACGAAAAACTGTTTTTT. Translation gives CASSEWGGAVDEKLFF.

The rearrangement joins TRBV19 to TRBJ2-2; 13 nucleotides agree with TRBD2. Per the germline V gene, CDR1 is LNHDA and CDR2 is SQIVND (reference sequence). After removal of 6 bases from V and 1 base from J, the junction contained 14 bases not matched to a gene. This CDR3 contains 20 residues. In nucleotides, the CDR3 is TGTGCCAGTAGCGAACCCGGGACTAGCGGGATAAAAGGGAACACCGGGGAGCTGTTTTTT. Encoded protein: CASSEPGTSGIKGNTGELFF.

This sequence joins TRBV5-3 and TRBJ2-7; D is unresolved. TRBV5-3 is labeled an ORF, and its function is uncertain. The CDR3 is 13 amino acids. The germline V and J ends were trimmed by 8 bases and 3 bases, with 15 bases remaining between them. The CDR3 bases are TGTGCCAGCACCCTTGACATGTTCTACGAGCAGTACTTC. This gives the protein CASTLDMFYEQYF.

J is TRBJ2-1 and V is TRBV7-2; 13 bases are a match to TRBD2. V dropped 0 bases and J dropped 11; count of bases not matched to a gene: 1. Germline-derived CDR1 and CDR2 are SGHTA and FQGNSA. This CDR3 spans 14 amino acids. This CDR3 reads CASSLAGLAGKQFF. The CDR3 nucleotides read TGTGCCAGCAGCTTAGCGGGACTAGCGGGAAAGCAGTTCTTC.

The J gene is TRBJ1-1, the V gene TRBV5-1, with D maybe TRBD1 (6 bases). CDR1 SGHRS and CDR2 YFSETQ come from the germline V gene. This CDR3 region has 17 residues. V gave up 2 bases and J gave up 0 bases, with 17 bases separating them. Written as DNA, the CDR3 is TGCGCCAGCAGCTTTTACTCCCACGGACAGATGAACACTGAAGCTTTCTTT. Its protein product is CASSFYSHGQMNTEAFF.

The chain carries TRBV6-5 and TRBJ2-7; D might be TRBD1 (5 bases). In germline, CDR1 is MNHEY, CDR2 SVGAGI. The CDR3 extends over 14 amino acids. Trimming shortened V by 2 bases and J by 2 bases, and 10 bases separated the two germline ends. CDR3 amino acids: CASSYGQGTYEQYF. DNA for the CDR3: TGTGCCAGCAGTTACGGGCAGGGAACCTACGAGCAGTACTTC.

CDR3 in DNA: TGTGCCAGCACCCTAGGACAGTTTTTGGGGCGGCAACTAGCTTTCTTT. This codes for CASTLGQFLGRQLAFF. The genes are TRBV28 and TRBJ1-1, with a tentative D call TRBD1 (6 bases). This CDR3 is built from 16 residues. The V and J ends lost 7 bases and 10 bases respectively, with 28 bases between them. The germline CDR1 and CDR2 sequences are MDHEN and SYDVKM.

The rearrangement links TRBV6-5 to TRBJ1-1, with D maybe TRBD1 (6 bases). CDR3 length equals 15 residues. Trimming took 0 bases from V and 1 from J, leaving 9 bases between them. Germline CDR1 and CDR2: MNHEY and SVGAGI. CDR3 region: CASSYSGQTNTEAFF. CDR3 coding DNA: TGTGCCAGCAGTTACTCCGGACAGACGAACACTGAAGCTTTCTTT.

This clone was found once. This rearrangement joins TRBV9 to TRBJ2-1; D might be TRBD1 or TRBD2, each matching 5 bases. The V end lost 3 bases, the J end lost 6 bases, and 16 bases lay between the germline ends. This CDR3 region has 15 residues. Per the germline V gene, CDR1 is SGDLS and CDR2 is YYNGEE. The CDR3 DNA follows: TGTGCCAGCAGCGGAGGATCGAATGGGGGCAATGAGCAGTTCTTC. It encodes CASSGGSNGGNEQFF.

CDR3 coding DNA: TGTGCCAGCAGTCCAAGAGATACGCAGTATTTT. Translated, it gives CASSPRDTQYF. The chain links TRBV28 to TRBJ2-3; D is unresolved. From germline, CDR1 is MDHEN and CDR2 SYDVKM. The CDR3 runs to 11 residues. V was cut by 5 bases and J by 5 bases, with 5 bases left in between. The full variable domain, its missing parts supplied by reference TRBV28 and TRBJ2-3, is DVKVTQSSRYLVKRTGEKVFLECVQDMDHENMFWYRQDPGLGLRLIYFSYDVKMKEKGDIPEGYSVSREKKERFSLILESASTNQTSMYLCASSPRDTQYFGPGTRLTVL.

The chain carries TRBV28 and TRBJ1-5; 8 nucleotides match TRBD1. Germline CDR1 is MDHEN and CDR2 is SYDVKM. CDR3 size: 15 residues. V gave up 7 bases and J gave up 0 bases; unmatched junction bases: 5. The CDR3 region is CASTETGVSNQPQHF. In nucleotides, the CDR3 is TGTGCCAGCACCGAGACAGGGGTTAGCAATCAGCCCCAGCATTTT. Variable domain in full (rest from reference TRBV28 and TRBJ1-5): DVKVTQSSRYLVKRTGEKVFLECVQDMDHENMFWYRQDPGLGLRLIYFSYDVKMKEKGDIPEGYSVSREKKERFSLILESASTNQTSMYLCASTETGVSNQPQHFGDGTRLSIL.

The chain couples TRBV19 to TRBJ1-5, with D hard to call. Germline V gives CDR1 LNHDA, CDR2 SQIVND (reference sequence). This CDR3 contains 13 residues. V was clipped by 3 bases and J by 6 bases, with 9 bases between them. The CDR3: CASSISGFQPQHF. CDR3 DNA sequence: TGTGCCAGTAGTATTTCCGGATTTCAGCCCCAGCATTTT.

The V call is TRBV7-6, the J call TRBJ2-7; 10 nucleotides line up with TRBD1. The CDR3 is 15 residues long. With 1 base clipped from V and 4 bases from J, the junction kept 4 bases outside the gene matches. The germline V gene has CDR1 SGHVS and CDR2 FNYEAQ. The CDR3 loop reads CASSLGGTGDYEQYF. DNA of the CDR3: TGTGCCAGCAGCTTAGGTGGGACAGGGGATTACGAGCAGTACTTC.

The chain links TRBV10-3 to TRBJ1-2; tentative D call: TRBD1 (5 bases). The CDR3 runs to 14 residues. Germline assignment: CDR1 ENHRY and CDR2 SYGVKD. Trimming took off 3 bases at V and 6 bases at J, with 14 bases between the two ends. CDR3 nucleotide sequence: TGTGCCATCAGTGACCCGGACATGGTTAATGGCTACACCTTC. It specifies CAISDPDMVNGYTF.

The chain uses TRBV11-1 and TRBJ2-1, with TRBD2 identical over 12 bases. CDR3 length: 16 residues. Unmatched junction bases numbered 9, after V lost 5 bases and J lost 7 bases. Germline lookup yields CDR1 SGHAT and CDR2 FQDESV (reference sequence). The CDR3 loop reads CASSPETSGSRNEQFF. The CDR3 coding sequence is TGTGCCAGCAGCCCAGAGACTAGCGGGAGTAGAAATGAGCAGTTCTTC.

This rearrangement joins TRBV7-8 to TRBJ2-2; D possibly corresponds to TRBD1 (6 bases). Germline V gene lookup returns CDR1 SGHVS and CDR2 FQNEAQ. The CDR3 length is 16 residues. Trimming cost V 1 base and J 5 bases, with 14 bases left between them. Here the CDR3 reads CASSLEGQWGTGELFF. Written as DNA, the CDR3 is TGTGCCAGCAGCTTAGAAGGACAGTGGGGGACCGGGGAGCTGTTTTTT.

The chain uses TRBV7-9 and TRBJ2-5, with a weak D call TRBD1 (6 bases). Trimming took 1 base from V and 5 from J, leaving 11 bases between them. CDR3 size: 14 residues. The germline gives CDR1 SEHNR, CDR2 FQNEAQ (reference sequence). CDR3 in amino acids: CASSLVQGAETQYF. The CDR3 region has the DNA TGTGCCAGCAGCTTAGTACAGGGCGCGGAGACCCAGTACTTC.

This chain uses TRBV5-5 with TRBJ1-1; D may be TRBD1 (5 bases). CDR3 length: 14 amino acids. Germline assignment: CDR1 SGHKS and CDR2 YYEKEE (reference sequence). V gave up 2 bases and J gave up 4 bases, with 12 bases separating them. The CDR3 loop reads CASSLETVSTEAFF. The CDR3 bases are TGTGCCAGCAGCTTAGAGACAGTTAGCACTGAAGCTTTCTTT.

With respect to this clone: Mismatch with germline at one junction end may stem from a read error. The chain uses TRBV7-9 and TRBJ2-1, with a tentative D call TRBD1 (5 bases). CDR3 length: 15 amino acids. The germline V gene has CDR1 SEHNR and CDR2 FQNEAQ (reference sequence). The CDR3 region is CASSLSQGAYNEQFF. CDR3 bases: TGTGCTAGCAGCCTCTCGCAGGGCGCCTACAATGAGCAGTTCTTC.

The rearrangement links TRBV9 to TRBJ1-1; possible D gene TRBD1, 6 bases. The V gene's germline CDR1 is SGDLS and CDR2 YYNGEE. V was trimmed by 0 bases and J by 8 bases, leaving 20 bases between them. This CDR3 has 16 residues. CDR3 nucleotide sequence: TGTGCCAGCAGCGTAGGTTCCTGGACAGCTGGGGAAGAAGCTTTCTTT. This codes for CASSVGSWTAGEEAFF.

The CDR3 is CASSPNPGFQETQYF. The CDR3 coding sequence is TGTGCCAGCAGTCCAAATCCAGGGTTCCAAGAGACCCAGTACTTC. The chain joins TRBV27 to TRBJ2-5; a possible D gene is TRBD1 (5 bases). V lost 5 bases to trimming and J lost 1 base, with 14 bases between them. Germline lookup yields CDR1 MNHEY and CDR2 SMNVEV (reference sequence). This CDR3 comprises 15 residues.